The clone carrying this TCR beta chain was observed a few times. Its specificity is unknown. The record originates from a study of CD8+ T cells in alopecia areata. Study-wide results and caveats: Higher clonality than in normal scalp was seen in lesional scalp, especially alopecia totalis/universalis. Clarity of TCR sharing across patients fell short of that in mice, possibly HLA-related. Scalp samples also contribute reads from the resident alphabeta T cells found in normal skin.

Extraction of RNA preceded its reverse transcription into cDNA, which served as the sequencing template. Assay: immunoSEQ multiplex PCR; the TCRdb copy retains only in-frame clones and omits some. The table has about 200,000 clones, 56% seen once. The germline V gene encodes CDR1 MNHEY and CDR2 SMNVEV (reference sequence). This CDR3 region has 13 residues. The ends were cut back, 5 bases at V and 2 bases at J, with 9 bases in the middle. PBMC-derived CD4+ and CD8+ T cells were sorted. This clonotype originated in a human donor in good health. Sequenced sample: CD8+ T cells sorted from blood. V is TRBV27 and J is TRBJ2-5; TRBD2 is a possible D gene (6 bases). CDR3 sequence reads: CASSPGTQETQYF. The DNA of the CDR3 is TGTGCCAGCAGTCCCGGGACTCAAGAGACCCAGTACTTC.